This T cell receptor (beta chain) was sequenced during a study of CD8 T cells in Susac syndrome. This clonotype was seen only once. Germline V gene lookup returns CDR1 SEHNR and CDR2 FQNEAQ (reference sequence). The length of the CDR3 is 13 residues. V dropped 6 bases and J dropped 2 bases, with 11 bases sitting between them. When the RNA was reverse transcribed, random hexamers were used with an input of roughly 0.5 to 1 ug. TCRdb redid the calling of the immunoSEQ multiplex PCR reads with MiXCR, one entry per CDR3 protein. The table has almost 450,000 distinct CDR3 sequences, roughly 85% seen once; the top ten hold about 0.12%.

This sequence joins TRBV7-9 and TRBJ2-7; D may be TRBD2 (5 bases). The sequenced material came from CD8+ T cells from PBMCs. The clonotype originates from a human donor with multiple sclerosis. This chain's CDR3 is CASRLDGTYEQYF. The CDR3 DNA follows: TGTGCCAGCAGACTAGACGGCACCTACGAGCAGTACTTC.